The 27 T cell receptor beta chains presented below share a single source sample, sequenced in a study of T-cell reconstitution after alpha-beta-depleted transplantation in children. Preparation of the TCRbeta library involved a method that used unique molecular identifiers. TCRdb re-derived calls from the PCR reads in MiXCR, one entry per CDR3 protein. Of approximately 400,000 distinct CDR3 sequences in the sample, approximately 10% are singletons; the top ten hold roughly 6%. Specimen: PBMCs from the stem cell graft donor, collected from the stem cell graft. The origin of the receptors is a human donor who donated a stem cell graft to a child with acute myeloid leukemia.

V gene TRBV5-1 combines with J gene TRBJ1-5; 8 bases line up with TRBD1. This CDR3 has 17 amino acids. V shed 0 bases, J shed 0 bases, and the junction held 5 bases outside the gene matches. Germline V CDR1 and CDR2: SGHRS, YFSETQ. The CDR3 spells CASSLGTGRDSNQPQHF. CDR3 nucleotides: TGCGCCAGCAGCTTGGGGACAGGGCGAGATAGCAATCAGCCCCAGCATTTT.

In its sample, this clonotype was seen many times. The chain has TRBV7-3 and TRBJ2-5; TRBD1 matches 7 bases. The V segment lost 5 bases and the J segment 5 bases; nucleotides outside the gene matches: 11. This CDR3 is built from 15 residues. Germline V lookup: CDR1 SGHTA, CDR2 FQGTGA. The CDR3 sequence: CASSRENTGVETQYF. The DNA of the CDR3 is TGTGCCAGCAGCCGGGAAAACACAGGGGTCGAGACCCAGTACTTC.

The CDR3 spells CASSEQQGNTEAFF. CDR3 nucleotide sequence: TGCGCCAGCAGCGAGCAACAGGGGAACACTGAAGCTTTCTTT. The chain couples TRBV5-1 to TRBJ1-1; possibly TRBD1 for D (6 bases). Per germline, CDR1 SGHRS and CDR2 YFSETQ. The CDR3 contains 14 residues. V dropped 4 bases and J dropped 1 base, with 11 bases sitting between them.

This clonotype was detected only a few times. The rearrangement uses TRBV4-1 and TRBJ1-6, with 7 positions matching TRBD1. Germline CDR1 and CDR2: MGHRA and YSYEKL. The J segment lost 8 bases and the V segment lost 1 base, leaving 5 bases of the junction unmatched. The CDR3 covers 15 residues. The CDR3 DNA is TGCGCCAGCAGCCAAGTTCGAGACAGGGATTCACCCCTCCACTTT. Its protein is CASSQVRDRDSPLHF.

This clonotype was seen repeatedly, ten times or more. This chain uses TRBV5-1 with TRBJ2-7; 8 bases line up with TRBD1. The CDR3 covers 14 residues. After removal of 3 bases from V and 4 bases from J, the junction contained 6 bases not matched to a gene. CDR1 and CDR2 (germline): SGHRS, YFSETQ. CDR3 nucleotide sequence: TGCGCCAGCAGCTCCGGACAGGGAGAATACGAGCAGTACTTC. Translating gives CASSSGQGEYEQYF.

This clonotype was seen only a few times. The chain links TRBV5-4 to TRBJ2-5; a weak D match, TRBD1 (6 bases). The CDR3 has 14 residues. CDR1 and CDR2 (germline): SGHNT, YYREEE (reference sequence). V lost 4 bases and J 2 bases, leaving 12 bases between the germline ends. The CDR3 bases are TGTGCCAGCAGCCGCCGGGACAATCAAGAGACCCAGTACTTC. Translated: CASSRRDNQETQYF.

Ten or more counts support this clonotype. V and J are TRBV6-6 and TRBJ1-1, with no clear D. The CDR3 is 11 residues long. Germline CDR1 is MNHNY and CDR2 is SVGAGI (reference sequence). The V end was cut by 1 base, the J end by 8 bases, with 5 bases between. DNA of the CDR3: TGTGCCAGCAGTTACTTGACCGAAGCTTTCTTT. Amino acids: CASSYLTEAFF.

About this clonotype itself: At one end, the junction sequence differs from germline, possibly due to a read error. The chain has TRBV27 and TRBJ2-3, with D unclear. Germline CDR1 reads MNHEY; CDR2 reads SMNVEV (reference sequence). This CDR3 region has 13 residues. CDR3: CASGFYGTDTQYF. CDR3 nucleotides: TGTGCCAGCGGTTTTTATGGGACAGATACGCAGTATTTT.

This clonotype has just a few counts. V usage is TRBV5-1 and J usage is TRBJ2-7, with D hard to call. The length of the CDR3 is 14 residues. Trimming took 7 bases from V and 3 from J, leaving 17 bases between them. Per the germline V gene, CDR1 is SGHRS and CDR2 is YFSETQ. For the CDR3, the DNA is TGCGCCAGCGGACCGACAAGCAGTGGCTACGAGCAGTACTTC. Protein product: CASGPTSSGYEQYF.

This clonotype has a handful of counts. This chain uses TRBV12-3 or TRBV12-4 with TRBJ2-1, with a tentative D call TRBD2 (6 bases). The CDR3 extends over 16 amino acids. V lost 5 bases and J 3 bases, leaving 17 bases between the germline ends. This CDR3 is CASSPPSSGYYNEQFF. CDR3 nucleotide sequence: TGTGCCAGCAGTCCTCCCTCCAGCGGGTACTACAATGAGCAGTTCTTC.

V is TRBV7-2 and J is TRBJ1-4; the D gene is possibly TRBD1 (6 bases). Between the trimmed V and J ends, which lost 3 bases and 4 bases, there was a span of 18 bases. The CDR3 has 17 residues. Germline V CDR1 and CDR2: SGHTA, FQGNSA. In DNA, the CDR3 is TGTGCCAGCAGCTTCACCAGTCGGGGGGCCCTTAATGAAAAACTGTTTTTT. It translates to CASSFTSRGALNEKLFF.

This clonotype was observed a handful of times. The chain carries TRBV10-3 and TRBJ1-2; D perhaps matches TRBD1 (5 bases). This CDR3 is 14 amino acids long. V lost 6 bases to trimming and J lost 8 bases, with 19 bases between them. Germline V gene lookup returns CDR1 ENHRY and CDR2 SYGVKD. CDR3 sequence reads: CAISRDLSSYGYTF. The CDR3 DNA follows: TGTGCCATCAGCCGGGACCTAAGCAGTTACGGCTACACCTTC.

This clonotype was detected a few times. The rearrangement joins TRBV29-1 to TRBJ1-1; D unresolved. The germline gives CDR1 SQVTM, CDR2 ANQGSEA. CDR3 length: 12 amino acids. The V gene lost 4 bases and the J gene lost 10 bases, with 16 bases spanning the gap. CDR3 in amino acids: CSVVSLGIGAFF. In nucleotides, the CDR3 is TGCAGCGTTGTCTCTTTGGGCATAGGAGCTTTCTTT.

The V gene is TRBV9, the J gene TRBJ2-2, with 8 bases identical to TRBD2. The CDR3 runs 15 residues. V was pared by 4 bases and J by 5 bases, with 7 bases of the junction left unmatched. Looked up from germline, CDR1 is SGDLS and CDR2 is YYNGEE. CDR3 sequence: CASSLSGGPTGELFF. As DNA, the CDR3 is TGTGCCAGCAGCCTATCGGGAGGGCCGACCGGGGAGCTGTTTTTT. Complete variable domain (other parts from reference TRBV9 and TRBJ2-2): DSGVTQTPKHLITATGQRVTLRCSPRSGDLSVYWYQQSLDQGLQFLIQYYNGEERAKGNILERFSAQQFPDLHSELNLSSLELGDSALYFCASSLSGGPTGELFFGEGSRLTVL.

In this sample, this clonotype turned up a few times. This chain links TRBV28 with TRBJ1-1, with TRBD1 matching 10 bases. Germline values: CDR1 MDHEN, CDR2 SYDVKM. This CDR3 spans 15 amino acids. Trimming at V came to 8 bases and at J to 4 bases, leaving 10 bases not matched to a gene. Here the CDR3 reads CASGAPGQGSTEAFF. As DNA, the CDR3 is TGTGCCAGCGGCGCTCCGGGACAGGGGAGCACTGAAGCTTTCTTT.

This clonotype was counted a few times. V usage is TRBV9 and J usage is TRBJ1-2; no reliable D call. This CDR3 region has 14 residues. The germline gives CDR1 SGDLS, CDR2 YYNGEE. Trimming took off 0 bases at V and 5 bases at J, with 11 bases between the two ends. CDR3 coding DNA: TGTGCCAGCAGCGTAGGCTCGAAGACTTATGGCTACACCTTC. It is translated as CASSVGSKTYGYTF.

This chain joins TRBV20-1 and TRBJ2-2; TRBD2 aligns across 7 bases. Germline CDR1 and CDR2: DFQATT and SNEGSKA (reference sequence). Losses at the gene ends were 6 bases for V and 4 bases for J; bases not matched to a gene: 11. The CDR3 has 15 residues. CDR3 DNA sequence: TGCAGTGCAAGGGGTGGGGGGGTAGGCACCGGGGAGCTGTTTTTT. It yields the protein CSARGGGVGTGELFF.

This clonotype came up a few times. The chain combines TRBV20-1 with TRBJ2-1, with TRBD2 matching over 12 bases. Germline-derived CDR1 and CDR2 are DFQATT and SNEGSKA (reference sequence). This CDR3 comprises 18 residues. The V gene end was trimmed by 3 bases and the J gene end by 1 base; junction bases not matched to a gene: 10. In nucleotides, the CDR3 is TGCAGTGCTAGGGAAAGACTAGCGGGAGTCCCATCCTACAATGAGCAGTTCTTC. This encodes CSARERLAGVPSYNEQFF.

A few counts support this clonotype. The V call is TRBV9, the J call TRBJ2-5, with D perhaps matching TRBD1 (6 bases). The CDR3 is 14 residues long. V lost 4 bases and J lost 0, with 10 bases in between. Germline V gene data show CDR1 as SGDLS and CDR2 as YYNGEE. CDR3 in DNA: TGTGCCAGCAGCCGGGACACCCACCAAGAGACCCAGTACTTC. Translation gives CASSRDTHQETQYF.

V gene TRBV7-2 combines with J gene TRBJ1-6; perhaps TRBD1 as D (6 bases). The CDR3 runs to 14 residues. V was cut by 4 bases and J by 7 bases, with 11 bases left in between. Germline assignment: CDR1 SGHTA and CDR2 FQGNSA. This CDR3 reads CASSSQGWNSPLHF. CDR3 sequence (DNA): TGTGCCAGCAGCTCCCAGGGGTGGAATTCACCCCTCCACTTT.

This chain connects TRBV4-2 to TRBJ2-5; D ambiguous. CDR3 length equals 12 residues. Germline V gene lookup returns CDR1 LGHNA and CDR2 YNFKEQ. The V and J ends lost 4 bases and 3 bases respectively, with 6 bases between them. This CDR3 reads CASSPSEETQYF. The CDR3 DNA reads as TGTGCCAGCAGCCCTTCCGAAGAGACCCAGTACTTC.

This clonotype was seen a handful of times. The chain is built from TRBV5-1 and TRBJ2-7, with D possibly matching TRBD1 (6 bases). V shed 0 bases and J shed 4 bases, with 8 bases lying between them. Germline assignment: CDR1 SGHRS and CDR2 YFSETQ. The CDR3 is 13 residues long. The CDR3 nucleotides read TGCGCCAGCAGCTTGGGAACAGGGTACGAGCAGTACGTC. This gives the protein CASSLGTGYEQYV.

The chain uses TRBV7-2 and TRBJ2-1, with a weak D call TRBD2 (5 bases). The CDR3 extends over 14 amino acids. V was shortened by 5 bases and J by 6 bases, with 14 bases between the two germline ends. Germline V CDR1 and CDR2: SGHTA, FQGNSA. The CDR3 DNA reads TGTGCCAGCAGCCAGACCCCGAGGGCCAATGAGCAGTTCTTC. Protein product: CASSQTPRANEQFF.

This chain connects TRBV5-1 to TRBJ2-7, with D possibly TRBD2 on 6 matching bases. This CDR3 spans 12 amino acids. Germline CDR1 is SGHRS and CDR2 is YFSETQ. The germline V and J ends were trimmed by 5 bases and 6 bases, with 12 bases remaining between them. The CDR3 nucleotides are TGCGCCAGCAGGACCGACGGGGGCGAGCAGTACTTC. Its protein is CASRTDGGEQYF.

This clonotype was detected a few times. The chain has TRBV5-1 and TRBJ2-1; the D gene is possibly TRBD2 (6 bases). The CDR3 is 14 residues long. In germline, CDR1 is SGHRS, CDR2 YFSETQ. The V end lost 1 base, the J end lost 2 bases, and 7 bases lay between the germline ends. In DNA form, the CDR3 reads TGCGCCAGCAGCTTGTCTAGCGCCTACAATGAGCAGTTCTTC. Encoded protein: CASSLSSAYNEQFF.

This clonotype was seen repeatedly, ten times or more. The CDR3 spells CAWTIAGAEQFF. In DNA, the CDR3 is TGTGCCTGGACTATAGCGGGAGCCGAGCAGTTCTTC. The J gene is TRBJ2-1, the V gene TRBV30, with 9 bases matching TRBD2. The V gene end was trimmed by 4 bases and the J gene end by 10 bases; junction bases not matched to a gene: 5. CDR3 length equals 12 residues. Germline CDR1 reads GTSNPN; CDR2 reads SVGIG (reference sequence).

V usage is TRBV6-5 and J usage is TRBJ2-3; 9 bases are a match to TRBD1. Germline CDR1 MNHEY, CDR2 SVGAGI. V shed 4 bases and J 5 bases; nucleotides not matched to a gene: 7. CDR3 length: 15 residues. The CDR3 reads CASSSPRTGEDTQYF. Written as DNA, the CDR3 is TGTGCCAGCAGTTCACCCCGGACAGGGGAAGATACGCAGTATTTT.